This TCR beta chain was observed in a study of blood T cell repertoires in COVID-19. Whole-study context: Whether acute or convalescent, the COVID-19 samples came from the United States, Italy and Spain. T cells, B-cell-depleted T cells, or PBMCs provided the cDNA or gDNA that served as material.

Trimming cost V 0 bases and J 3 bases; bases outside gene matches: 1. The CDR3 runs 14 residues. The germline gives CDR1 SEHNR, CDR2 FQNEAQ (reference sequence). In the original workflow: Amplification of reference gene primers provided the estimated nucleated cell counts. Sequencing was performed with immunoSEQ multiplex PCR; in TCRdb, only in-frame clones are kept and a portion is missing. The V and J calls and the clone size are those of that table, but D and trimming were determined from the DNA. Of some 130,000 clones in the sample, 85% to 90% were seen once. This receptor was obtained from a man aged 55 to 70 with active or convalescent COVID-19. This chain connects TRBV7-9 to TRBJ2-7; 8 bases map to TRBD1. Input material: peripheral blood. The CDR3 sequence: CASSLATGGYEQYF. DNA for the CDR3: TGTGCCAGCAGCTTAGCCACAGGGGGCTACGAGCAGTACTTC.